One T cell receptor beta chain is described in this entry. Its antigen remains unknown. Tagging with unique molecular identifiers was a feature of the TCR beta cDNA libraries. TCRdb reprocessed the PCR reads via MiXCR and lists one record per CDR3 protein. The data contain around 700,000 distinct CDR3 sequences, approximately 59% of them singletons. The data originate from a study of post-analysis software for immune sequencing data. Regarding the study as a whole: A significant reduction in normalized Chao1 diversity was observed in multiple sclerosis patients versus controls. Samples made in the same batch grouped tightly together by F measure.

The sample consisted of blood. The TCR sequence derives from a girl between 2 and 10 years old with multiple sclerosis.

Written as DNA, the CDR3 is TGTGCCAGCAGCCGGGGGAGCGGGAGTTGGGATACGCAGTATTTT. Amino acids: CASSRGSGSWDTQYF. The V call is TRBV11-2, the J call TRBJ2-3, with 8 positions matching TRBD2. The germline V gene has CDR1 SGHAT and CDR2 FQNNGV. J was trimmed by 6 bases and V by 5 bases; bases with no gene match: 10. This CDR3 has 15 amino acids.